This T cell receptor beta chain was sequenced for a study of OX40 agonist ivuxolimab in advanced cancers. Germline V CDR1 and CDR2: GTSNPN, SVGIG (reference sequence). The CDR3 runs to 13 residues. The ends were cut back, 1 base at V and 5 bases at J, with 11 bases in the middle. The assay was immunoSEQ multiplex PCR, and TCRdb's table has in-frame clones only and misses some. The sample lists more than 75,000 clones; 86% were seen once. The source was CD4+ or CD8+ T cells sorted from blood, collected in a trial of the OX40 agonist ivuxolimab. This clonotype was obtained from an adult with an advanced solid tumor such as melanoma, head and neck, liver or kidney cancer. The chain combines TRBV30 with TRBJ1-2; D is ambiguous. CDR3 region: CAWSALAPYGYTF. For the CDR3, the DNA is TGTGCCTGGAGTGCCCTAGCACCTTATGGCTACACCTTC.